The 18 T cell receptor beta chains reported below all come from one sample, sequenced in a study of OX40 agonist ivuxolimab in advanced cancers. Assay used: immunoSEQ multiplex PCR; TCRdb lists only in-frame clones, some missing. The table lists about 48,000 clones, approximately 80% of them singletons. The sample here was CD4+ or CD8+ T cells sorted from blood, taken in a trial of the OX40 agonist ivuxolimab. Source of these receptors: an adult with an advanced solid tumor such as melanoma, head and neck, liver or kidney cancer.

This clone has a handful of counts. The rearrangement joins TRBV7-2 to TRBJ2-5; 8 bases align to TRBD2. The CDR3 has 16 residues. Germline CDR1 SGHTA, CDR2 FQGNSA. V shed 2 bases and J 5 bases; nucleotides not matched to a gene: 10. For the CDR3, the DNA is TGTGCCAGCAGCTTATTAGCGGGGACGGCGCGGGAGACCCAGTACTTC. The encoded protein is CASSLLAGTARETQYF.

The V gene is TRBV27, the J gene TRBJ2-1, with 13 bases that match TRBD2. This CDR3 is 13 amino acids long. V was clipped by 6 bases and J by 7 bases; unmatched bases: 0. CDR1 and CDR2 from the germline V gene are MNHEY and SMNVEV (reference sequence). The CDR3 bases are TGTGCCAGCAGGACTAGCGGGGGGAATGAGCAGTTCTTC. Translating it yields CASRTSGGNEQFF.

The chain employs TRBV11-2 and TRBJ2-7, with D unclear. CDR1 and CDR2 (germline): SGHAT, FQNNGV. The CDR3 is 15 amino acids. Trimming removed 2 bases from V and 0 bases from J, with 11 bases in between. This CDR3 is CASSLTQAHSYEQYF. The CDR3 DNA sequence: TGTGCCAGCAGCTTAACCCAGGCTCACTCCTACGAGCAGTACTTC.

The genes are TRBV7-2 and TRBJ2-5, with D perhaps matching TRBD1 (7 bases). The CDR3 length is 15 residues. Trimming stripped 5 bases from V and 5 bases from J, with 18 bases between. Per the germline V gene, CDR1 is SGHTA and CDR2 is FQGNSA. The CDR3: CASSARQGRGETQYF. CDR3 DNA sequence: TGTGCCAGCAGCGCCCGACAGGGCCGGGGGGAGACCCAGTACTTC. Supplemented by reference TRBV7-2 and TRBJ2-5, the full variable domain reads GAGVSQSPSNKVTEKGKDVELRCDPISGHTALYWYRQSLGQGLEFLIYFQGNSAPDKSGLPSDRFSAERTGGSVSTLTIQRTQQEDSAVYLCASSARQGRGETQYFGPGTRLLVL.

The chain combines TRBV25-1 with TRBJ1-2; D may be TRBD1 (6 bases). The V gene's germline CDR1 is MGHDK and CDR2 SYGVNS. V was shortened by 6 bases and J by 8 bases, with 16 bases between the two germline ends. CDR3 size: 13 residues. The CDR3 here is CASSRDITSGYTF. In nucleotides, the CDR3 is TGTGCCAGCAGCCGGGACATCACATCCGGCTACACCTTC.

This clone was observed a few times. The chain uses TRBV27 and TRBJ1-6; D may be TRBD1 (6 bases). CDR3 length: 14 residues. CDR1 is MNHEY, CDR2 SMNVEV, per germline (reference sequence). Trimming cost V 0 bases and J 10 bases, with 10 bases left between them. For the CDR3, the DNA is TGTGCCAGCAGTTTATCGGGGGCTGAATCACCCCTCCACTTT. This sequence encodes CASSLSGAESPLHF.

The rearrangement uses TRBV5-1 and TRBJ2-1; D may be TRBD2 (6 bases). This CDR3 has 15 residues. Trimming cost V 4 bases and J 4 bases, with 15 bases left between them. Germline loops: CDR1 SGHRS, CDR2 YFSETQ. The CDR3 loop reads CASSGGWTSYNEQFF. For the CDR3, the DNA is TGCGCCAGCAGCGGGGGGTGGACTTCTTACAATGAGCAGTTCTTC.

Written as DNA, the CDR3 is TGTGCCAGCAGTACAGGGACCTCTGGGGCCAACGTCCTGACTTTC. Translating it yields CASSTGTSGANVLTF. The chain recombines TRBV6-4 with TRBJ2-6; a weak D match, TRBD1 (6 bases). The V and J ends lost 5 bases and 0 bases respectively, with 8 bases between them. The CDR3 contains 15 residues. Per germline, CDR1 MRHNA and CDR2 SNTAGT.

V usage is TRBV2 and J usage is TRBJ2-4; 9 positions match TRBD1. Germline CDR1 and CDR2: SNHLY and FYNNEI. The CDR3 sequence is 15 residues long. Unmatched junction bases numbered 8, after V lost 7 bases and J lost 4 bases. The DNA of the CDR3 is TGTGCCAGCAACCTGCCCGGACAGGGGAAAAACATTCAGTACTTC. Protein sequence: CASNLPGQGKNIQYF.

V and J are TRBV4-3 and TRBJ2-2, with D uncertain. This CDR3 has 16 amino acids. The V gene lost 1 base and the J gene lost 4 bases, with 13 bases spanning the gap. Germline loops: CDR1 LGHNA, CDR2 YSLEER. The CDR3 coding sequence is TGCGCCAGCAGCCAAGTCGCATTCGGACCCACCGGGGAGCTGTTTTTT. It is translated as CASSQVAFGPTGELFF.

This chain links TRBV7-3 with TRBJ2-5; no clear D gene. Germline V gives CDR1 SGHTA, CDR2 FQGTGA. V was cut by 3 bases and J by 5 bases, with 10 bases left in between. The length of the CDR3 is 13 residues. The CDR3 protein is CASSFGPGETQYF. For the CDR3, the DNA is TGTGCCAGCAGCTTTGGCCCCGGGGAGACCCAGTACTTC.

The chain couples TRBV20-1 to TRBJ2-5; no reliable D call. CDR1 is DFQATT and CDR2 is SNEGSKA in the germline V gene (reference sequence). CDR3 size: 11 residues. The V end lost 3 bases, the J end lost 8 bases, and 10 bases lay between the germline ends. The CDR3 sequence: CSASLGLTQYF. For the CDR3, the DNA is TGCAGTGCTAGTTTAGGCCTCACCCAGTACTTC.

The chain combines TRBV18 with TRBJ2-7; D tentatively fits TRBD1 or TRBD2 (5 bases each). CDR1 and CDR2 from the germline V gene are KGHSH and LQKENI. Trimming cost V 8 bases and J 3 bases, with 20 bases left between them. The CDR3 runs 15 residues. CDR3 coding DNA: TGTGCCAGCCGTGGGGGAAGTTCAGGGATCTACGAGCAGTACTTC. Its translation is CASRGGSSGIYEQYF.

The V and J genes are TRBV2 and TRBJ1-1; 8 bases are a match to TRBD1. Looked up from germline, CDR1 is SNHLY and CDR2 is FYNNEI. The CDR3 has 15 residues. Unmatched junction bases numbered 7, after V lost 7 bases and J lost 0 bases. CDR3 protein: CASIVQGGLNTEAFF. CDR3 in DNA: TGTGCCAGCATAGTACAGGGGGGTTTGAACACTGAAGCTTTCTTT. Full variable domain (outside the CDR3, taken from reference TRBV2 and TRBJ1-1): EPEVTQTPSHQVTQMGQEVILRCVPISNHLYFYWYRQILGQKVEFLVSFYNNEISEKSEIFDDQFSVERPDGSNFTLKIRSTKLEDSAMYFCASIVQGGLNTEAFFGQGTRLTVV.

CDR3 in DNA: TGTGCCTGGAGCAGAATCACTAGCCGGCGGGGGGCCCATGAGCAGTTCTTC. Its translation is CAWSRITSRRGAHEQFF. V is TRBV30 and J is TRBJ2-1; TRBD2 matches 8 bases. The V and J ends lost 3 bases and 8 bases, in that order; junction bases with no gene match: 18. CDR3 size: 17 residues. Per the germline V gene, CDR1 is GTSNPN and CDR2 is SVGIG (reference sequence).

Worth noting for this clone: Mismatch with germline at one junction end may stem from a read error. This sample also contains other DNA sequences that code for the same CDR3. The rearrangement uses TRBV5-1 and TRBJ1-1; no firm D call. Per germline, CDR1 SGHRS and CDR2 YFSETQ. The CDR3 is 16 amino acids. CDR3 DNA: TGCGCTAGCAGCTTGGGCCTTAGGAGGTCTAACACTGAAGCTTTCTTT. It is translated as CASSLGLRRSNTEAFF.

The V gene is TRBV4-1, the J gene TRBJ1-2, with 8 bases fitting TRBD1. CDR1 is MGHRA and CDR2 is YSYEKL in the germline V gene. The V and J ends lost 2 bases and 13 bases, in that order; junction bases with no gene match: 9. The CDR3 loop spans 13 amino acids. Here the CDR3 DNA reads TGCGCCAGCAGCCAATTGCCGGGACAGGATCGCACCTTC. The encoded protein is CASSQLPGQDRTF.

The chain joins TRBV7-8 to TRBJ2-5; TRBD2 is a possible D gene (7 bases). V lost 4 bases to trimming and J lost 5 bases, with 11 bases between them. Germline loops: CDR1 SGHVS, CDR2 FQNEAQ. CDR3 size: 13 residues. The DNA of the CDR3 is TGTGCCAGCAGCTGGGGGCGGGGGGAGACCCAGTACTTC. Amino acid sequence: CASSWGRGETQYF.